Below, 22 T cell receptor beta chains from the same sample are listed, as sequenced in a study of cytomegalovirus exposure and HLA in healthy donors. The PCR contained 60 Vbeta and 13 Jbeta primers. The repertoire was sequenced with immunoSEQ multiplex PCR; TCRdb's copy has only in-frame clones and lacks some. The table has 130,000 to 150,000 clones, approximately 79% seen once. The sequenced sample consisted of PBMCs. Source of these receptors: a male donor in good health and CMV-seronegative.

J is TRBJ1-1 and V is TRBV7-9; D is uncertain. The CDR3 sequence is 13 residues long. From germline, CDR1 is SEHNR and CDR2 FQNEAQ (reference sequence). V was trimmed by 5 bases and J by 6 bases, leaving 13 bases between them. CDR3 in amino acids: CASSVGWVPEAFF. Here the CDR3 DNA reads TGTGCCAGCAGCGTCGGGTGGGTGCCTGAAGCTTTCTTT.

This clone has only one observation. This chain connects TRBV11-2 to TRBJ2-1; 8 bases match TRBD2. V was pared by 1 base and J by 5 bases, with 7 bases of the junction left unmatched. Germline-derived CDR1 and CDR2 are SGHAT and FQNNGV. The CDR3 totals 16 residues. The CDR3 here is CASSLVRLAGNNEQFF. The CDR3 DNA sequence: TGTGCCAGCAGCTTAGTTAGGCTAGCGGGTAACAATGAGCAGTTCTTC.

The chain links TRBV6-5 to TRBJ2-5, with D perhaps TRBD2 (5 bases). This CDR3 spans 11 amino acids. CDR1 is MNHEY and CDR2 is SVGAGI in the germline V gene. The V end was cut by 10 bases, the J end by 5 bases, with 11 bases between. CDR3 region: CATGWAETQYF. The CDR3, as DNA: TGTGCCACGGGGTGGGCGGAGACCCAGTACTTC.

The chain couples TRBV19 to TRBJ1-2; 7 bases line up with TRBD1. Trimming cost V 2 bases and J 7 bases; bases outside gene matches: 10. Germline CDR1 and CDR2: LNHDA and SQIVND (reference sequence). CDR3 size: 15 residues. The CDR3: CASSILQGMSGGYTF. For the CDR3, the DNA is TGTGCCAGTAGTATATTACAGGGGATGAGTGGTGGCTACACCTTC.

For this clone: This CDR3 is also generated by other DNA sequences in the sample. The chain has TRBV11-1 and TRBJ1-3, with no clear D. The CDR3 extends over 15 amino acids. Germline CDR1 reads SGHAT; CDR2 reads FQDESV (reference sequence). V was trimmed by 2 bases and J by 0 bases, leaving 8 bases between them. The CDR3 nucleotides are TGTGCCAGCAGCTTAATGGGGAGCTCTGGAAACACCATATATTTT. This gives the protein CASSLMGSSGNTIYF.

This clone has just one count. Additional DNA sequences in this sample encode the identical CDR3. The chain combines TRBV6-5 with TRBJ1-3, with 7 bases aligning to TRBD1. The CDR3 extends over 15 amino acids. CDR1 and CDR2 from the germline V gene are MNHEY and SVGAGI. J was trimmed by 4 bases and V by 0 bases; bases with no gene match: 3. CDR3 region: CASSYSGTVGNTIYF. The CDR3 DNA is TGTGCCAGCAGTTACTCCGGGACAGTCGGAAACACCATATATTTT.

V and J are TRBV30 and TRBJ1-2; D possibly corresponds to TRBD1 (5 bases). Per the germline V gene, CDR1 is GTSNPN and CDR2 is SVGIG (reference sequence). CDR3 size: 12 residues. V lost 4 bases to trimming and J lost 4 bases, with 10 bases between them. The CDR3 is CAWTGSVYGYTF. The CDR3 coding sequence is TGTGCCTGGACAGGGTCGGTCTATGGCTACACCTTC.

V gene TRBV30 combines with J gene TRBJ2-1, with a tentative D call TRBD2 (7 bases). This CDR3 spans 14 amino acids. V was shortened by 5 bases and J by 1 base, with 12 bases between the two germline ends. The germline CDR1 and CDR2 sequences are GTSNPN and SVGIG (reference sequence). CDR3 residues: CAWEQGGSYNEQFF. The CDR3 DNA sequence: TGTGCCTGGGAACAGGGAGGGTCCTACAATGAGCAGTTCTTC.

This rearrangement joins TRBV5-6 to TRBJ2-1; 9 bases are shared with TRBD2. CDR1 is SGHDT and CDR2 is YYEEEE in the germline V gene. With 2 bases clipped from V and 3 bases from J, the junction kept 3 bases outside the gene matches. CDR3 size: 15 residues. The CDR3 loop reads CASSFGGGDYNEQFF. CDR3 DNA sequence: TGTGCCAGCAGCTTTGGCGGGGGGGACTACAATGAGCAGTTCTTC.

The chain has TRBV10-3 and TRBJ2-2; TRBD2 matches at 7 bases. CDR1 is ENHRY and CDR2 is SYGVKD in the germline V gene. The CDR3 runs 15 residues. V was pared by 2 bases and J by 0 bases, with 0 bases of the junction left unmatched. Here the CDR3 reads CAISEAGANTGELFF. The CDR3 DNA reads as TGTGCCATCAGTGAGGCGGGGGCGAACACCGGGGAGCTGTTTTTT.

The rearrangement joins TRBV9 to TRBJ1-6; the D gene is possibly TRBD1 (6 bases). Trimming stripped 4 bases from V and 8 bases from J, with 13 bases between. Per germline, CDR1 SGDLS and CDR2 YYNGEE. The CDR3 runs to 14 residues. CDR3 sequence (DNA): TGTGCCAGCAGCCCGGGACAAACGGATTCACCCCTCCACTTT. Protein sequence: CASSPGQTDSPLHF.

The rearrangement joins TRBV5-4 to TRBJ2-3; 9 positions agree with TRBD2. Germline V gene sequence: CDR1 SGHNT, CDR2 YYREEE (reference sequence). J lost 2 bases, V lost 4 bases, and 5 bases had no gene match. The CDR3 is 15 amino acids. In nucleotides, the CDR3 is TGTGCCAGCAGCGAACTAGCGGGCCACACAGATACGCAGTATTTT. Protein sequence: CASSELAGHTDTQYF.

The chain uses TRBV19 and TRBJ2-5, with 8 bases identical to TRBD1. The better agreement between TRBJ2-7 and the DNA end casts doubt on the J call. The CDR3 is made up of 14 amino acids. Germline-derived CDR1 and CDR2 are LNHDA and SQIVND (reference sequence). The CDR3 reads CASSTQGVPYEQYF. CDR3 DNA: TGTGCCAGTAGCACACAGGGGGTCCCCTACGAGCAGTACTTC.

This chain connects TRBV5-1 to TRBJ1-5, with D uncertain. V lost 4 bases to trimming and J lost 4 bases, with 12 bases between them. CDR1 and CDR2 (germline): SGHRS, YFSETQ. This CDR3 comprises 14 residues. The CDR3, as DNA: TGCGCCAGCAGCCCCGAAGGAGGGAATCAGCCCCAGCATTTT. Translating it yields CASSPEGGNQPQHF.

The chain couples TRBV7-9 to TRBJ1-4; TRBD1 matches at 8 bases. The germline V gene has CDR1 SEHNR and CDR2 FQNEAQ (reference sequence). The CDR3 totals 15 residues. V shed 3 bases, J shed 3 bases, and the junction held 3 bases outside the gene matches. CDR3 region: CASSFRGPPNEKLFF. DNA for the CDR3: TGTGCCAGCAGCTTCAGGGGGCCACCTAATGAAAAACTGTTTTTT.

The rearrangement links TRBV27 to TRBJ2-5, with TRBD2 matching 11 bases. This CDR3 has 16 residues. With 4 bases clipped from V and 4 bases from J, the junction kept 8 bases outside the gene matches. Germline-derived CDR1 and CDR2 are MNHEY and SMNVEV (reference sequence). CDR3 DNA sequence: TGTGCCAGCAGTTGGGTTAGCGGGAGGGCCGGAGAGACCCAGTACTTC. Residues: CASSWVSGRAGETQYF.

In regard to this clone: Other DNA sequences in this sample translate to the same CDR3. The chain links TRBV11-1 to TRBJ1-1; the D is unclear. The CDR3 sequence is 13 residues long. The germline CDR1 and CDR2 sequences are SGHAT and FQDESV (reference sequence). Trimming pared 5 bases from V and 3 bases from J, leaving 10 bases between. The CDR3 loop is CASSIREDTEAFF. The CDR3 nucleotides read TGTGCCAGCAGCATAAGGGAGGACACTGAAGCTTTCTTT.

The chain combines TRBV5-1 with TRBJ2-7; 8 bases are a match to TRBD1. Germline loops: CDR1 SGHRS, CDR2 YFSETQ. This CDR3 region has 14 residues. Trimming removed 1 base from V and 4 bases from J; junction bases left unmatched: 4. CDR3: CASSLSGQGYEQYF. CDR3 DNA sequence: TGCGCCAGCAGCTTGTCCGGACAGGGTTACGAGCAGTACTTC.

This clone was recorded once. The chain carries TRBV7-2 and TRBJ2-3, with 7 bases that match TRBD2. J gave up 4 bases and V 1 base, and 5 bases lay outside the gene matches. Germline lookup yields CDR1 SGHTA and CDR2 FQGNSA. This CDR3 is 15 amino acids long. CDR3: CASSLGGGPADTQYF. CDR3 nucleotide sequence: TGTGCCAGCAGCTTAGGGGGGGGACCAGCAGATACGCAGTATTTT.

V and J are TRBV7-8 and TRBJ2-7; 10 bases map to TRBD1. Unmatched junction bases numbered 7, after V lost 5 bases and J lost 6 bases. The CDR3 has 14 residues. Germline CDR1 and CDR2: SGHVS and FQNEAQ. As DNA, the CDR3 is TGTGCCAGCAGCCCGCGGACAGGGGGTCCCGAGCAGTACTTC. It translates to CASSPRTGGPEQYF.

This chain uses TRBV18 with TRBJ1-2; no clear D gene. CDR3 size: 13 residues. V was pared by 3 bases and J by 3 bases, with 8 bases between. Looked up from germline, CDR1 is KGHSH and CDR2 is LQKENI. CDR3 in DNA: TGTGCCAGCTCACCGATGGCAGACTATGGCTACACCTTC. This codes for CASSPMADYGYTF.

The chain combines TRBV29-1 with TRBJ2-7; perhaps TRBD1 as D (5 bases). The CDR3 runs to 13 residues. Trimming took 3 bases from V and 0 from J, leaving 9 bases between them. The germline V gene encodes CDR1 SQVTM and CDR2 ANQGSEA. This chain's CDR3 is CSVDRVGSYEQYF. The CDR3 DNA reads as TGCAGCGTTGACAGGGTAGGCTCCTACGAGCAGTACTTC.